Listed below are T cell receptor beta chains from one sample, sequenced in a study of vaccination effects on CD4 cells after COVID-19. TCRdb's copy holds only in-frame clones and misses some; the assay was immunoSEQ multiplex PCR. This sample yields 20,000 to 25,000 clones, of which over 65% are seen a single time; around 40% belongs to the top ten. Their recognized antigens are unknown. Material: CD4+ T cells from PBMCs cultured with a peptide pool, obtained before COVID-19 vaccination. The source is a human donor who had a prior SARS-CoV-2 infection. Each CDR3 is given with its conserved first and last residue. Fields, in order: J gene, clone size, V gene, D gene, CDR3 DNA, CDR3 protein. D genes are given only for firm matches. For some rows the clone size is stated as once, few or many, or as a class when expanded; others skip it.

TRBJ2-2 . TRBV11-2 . TGTGCCAGCAGCTTTTTAGGCTCGCAGGGTACCGGGGAGCTGTTTTTT CASSFLGSQGTGELFF
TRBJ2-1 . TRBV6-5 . TGTGCCAGCGGCCCCCCCTACAATGAGCAGTTCTTC CASGPPYNEQFF
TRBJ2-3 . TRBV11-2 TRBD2 TGTGCCAGCAGCTTGCATCTAGCGGGAGTTGATACGCAGTATTTT CASSLHLAGVDTQYF
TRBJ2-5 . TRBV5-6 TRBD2 TGTGCCAGCAGCTTGCGGCTAGCGGTGCAAGAGACCCAGTACTTC CASSLRLAVQETQYF
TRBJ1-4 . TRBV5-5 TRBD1 TGTGCCAGCAGCGACGTTGCGAGGGGGCCTCATAATGAAAAACTGTTTTTT CASSDVARGPHNEKLFF
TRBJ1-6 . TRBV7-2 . TGTGCCAGCAGCCCGGAATCACGGGCCCCCCTCCACTTT CASSPESRAPLHF
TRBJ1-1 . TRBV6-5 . TGTGCCAGCAGTTTCCGCGGGGGATACACTGAAGCTTTCTTT CASSFRGGYTEAFF
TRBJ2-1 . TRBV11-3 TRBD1 TGTGCCAGCAGCCGGGACAGGGAAGATGAGCAGTTCTTC CASSRDREDEQFF
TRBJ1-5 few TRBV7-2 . TGTGCCAGCAGCTTAGTAGTCCATCAGCCCCAGCATTTT CASSLVVHQPQHF
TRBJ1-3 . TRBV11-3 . TGTGCCAGCAGCTTTGAGGGTTCGGGAGGAAACACCATATATTTT CASSFEGSGGNTIYF
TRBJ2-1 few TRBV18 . TGTGCCAGCTCACCAGGACCCTCCTACAATGAGCAGTTCTTC CASSPGPSYNEQFF
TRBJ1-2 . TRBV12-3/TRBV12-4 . TGTGCCAGCACGACGAACCTCAACTATGGCTACACCTTC CASTTNLNYGYTF
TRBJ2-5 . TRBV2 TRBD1 TGTGCCAGCAGCGCCGGACAGGGCCCGCGAGAGACCCAGTACTTC CASSAGQGPRETQYF
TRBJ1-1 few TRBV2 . TGTGCCAGCACCGAACGGGGGTGGAGTGAAGCTTTCTTT CASTERGWSEAFF
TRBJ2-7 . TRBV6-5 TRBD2 TGTGCCAGCAGTTACTCGGCTAGCGGGAGTCAGAACGAGCAGTACTTC CASSYSASGSQNEQYF
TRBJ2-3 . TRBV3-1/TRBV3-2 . TGTGCCAGCAGCCAAGATAAGACTAGACGCAGCACAGATACGCAGTATTTT CASSQDKTRRSTDTQYF
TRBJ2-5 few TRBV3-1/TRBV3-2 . TGTGCCAGCAGCCAAGATCCGGGCACCGGGCGCCAGTACTTC CASSQDPGTGRQYF
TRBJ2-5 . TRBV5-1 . TGCGCCAGCAGCCTTCGAGAGACCCAGTACTTC CASSLRETQYF
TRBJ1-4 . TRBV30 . TGTGCCTGGACGAGGCTCGGGGCGCGAATTGAAAAACTGTTTTTT CAWTRLGARIEKLFF
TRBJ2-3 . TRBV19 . TGTGCCAGTACGTGGGCGTCCTCAAATACGCAGTATTTT CASTWASSNTQYF
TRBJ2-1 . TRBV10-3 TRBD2 TGTGCCATCAGTGACCGGCGGGAGGGAGACAATGAGCAGTTCTTC CAISDRREGDNEQFF
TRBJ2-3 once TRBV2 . TGTGCCAGCAGACAGGACACAGATACGCAGTATTTT CASRQDTDTQYF
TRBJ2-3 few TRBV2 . TGTGCCAGCAGTGAACTGAACACAGATACGCAGTATTTT CASSELNTDTQYF
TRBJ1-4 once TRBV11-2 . TGTGCCAGCAGGAAAGGGCTGGGATCCAGGGCTAATGAAAAACTGTTTTTT CASRKGLGSRANEKLFF
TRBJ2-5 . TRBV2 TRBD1 TGTGCCAGCAGTGACAGGGGGCGCGGGGAGACCCAGTACTTC CASSDRGRGETQYF
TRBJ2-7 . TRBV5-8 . TGTGCCAGCAGCCCTAATGGGTTCACGTTTGGGAGTTACGAGCAGTACTTC CASSPNGFTFGSYEQYF
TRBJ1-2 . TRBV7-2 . TGTGCCAGCAGCGCCCGAAGACAGGTCTATGGCTACACCTTC CASSARRQVYGYTF
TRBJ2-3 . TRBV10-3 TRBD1 TGTGCCATCACCCCAACCGGGACAGGGAAGACAGATACGCAGTATTTT CAITPTGTGKTDTQYF
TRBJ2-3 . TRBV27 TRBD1 TGTGCCAGCGTCTCCTTCCCGGGACAGAAGCAGTATTTT CASVSFPGQKQYF
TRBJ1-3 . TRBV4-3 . TGCGCCAGCAGCCAAGCTCACAGGGCATACACCATATATTTT CASSQAHRAYTIYF
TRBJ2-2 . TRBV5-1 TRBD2 TGCGCCAGCAGCTTGGCACTAGCGGGAGTCACCGGGGAGCTGTTTTTT CASSLALAGVTGELFF
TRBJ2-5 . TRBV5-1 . TGCGCCAGCAGCTTGTTTGCTGGGGAGACCCAGTACTTC CASSLFAGETQYF
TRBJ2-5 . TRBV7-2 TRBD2 TGTGCCAGCAGCTCAAGGACCCCGGGACTAGCGGGGAAAGAGACCCAGTACTTC CASSSRTPGLAGKETQYF
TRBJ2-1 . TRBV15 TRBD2 TGTGCCACCAGCAGGGGGCGGGAGGCCGAGCAGTTCTTC CATSRGREAEQFF
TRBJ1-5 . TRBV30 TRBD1 TGTGCCTGGACCCGACAGGGCCTTTTGCGTGGTCAGCCCCAGCATTTT CAWTRQGLLRGQPQHF
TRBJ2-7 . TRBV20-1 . TGCAGTGCTCAGGACACGTACGAGCAGTACTTC CSAQDTYEQYF
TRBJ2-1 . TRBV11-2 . TGTGCCAGCAGCCCGGCGTGGGCCGGGAATGAGCAGTTCTTC CASSPAWAGNEQFF
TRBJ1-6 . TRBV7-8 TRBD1 TGTGCCAGCAGCTTAGAGTTTCCGGGACAGGGCGGTTCACCCCTCCACTTT CASSLEFPGQGGSPLHF
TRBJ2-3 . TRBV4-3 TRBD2 TGCGCCAGCAGCCTCCGACTAGCGGGAGGAGATACGCAGTATTTT CASSLRLAGGDTQYF
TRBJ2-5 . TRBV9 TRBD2 TGTGCCAGCAGCGTAGAAGGGACTAGTGAAGAGACCCAGTACTTC CASSVEGTSEETQYF
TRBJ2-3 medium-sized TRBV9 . TGTGCCAGCAGCGTCCGGGACCTCCGGGCAGATACGCAGTATTTT CASSVRDLRADTQYF
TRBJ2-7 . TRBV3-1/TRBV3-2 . TGTGCCAGCAGCCAATTACGTCTAACCTACGAGCAGTACTTC CASSQLRLTYEQYF
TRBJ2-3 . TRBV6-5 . TGTGCCAGCCGGACCACAGATACGCAGTATTTT CASRTTDTQYF
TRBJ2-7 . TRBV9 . TGTGCCAGCAGCCCCCGGGACGGGAAAACCTACGAGCAGTACTTC CASSPRDGKTYEQYF
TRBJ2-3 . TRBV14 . TGTGCCAGCAGCCAAAAAATACGAACGACAGTCACAGATACGCAGTATTTT CASSQKIRTTVTDTQYF
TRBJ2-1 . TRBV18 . TGTGCCAGCTCACGGAATAGGGGGGAAAATGAGCAGTTCTTC CASSRNRGENEQFF
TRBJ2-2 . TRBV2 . TGTGCCACCCATCGGCGGCGGGAGAACACCGGGGAGCTGTTTTTT CATHRRRENTGELFF